This TCR beta chain is drawn from a study of shared clonotypes between healthy human individuals. For unsorted samples, genomic DNA was extracted from tens of millions of PBMCs. The CDR3 length is 16 residues. Germline lookup yields CDR1 MGHDK and CDR2 SYGVNS. V shed 6 bases, J shed 7 bases, and the junction held 8 bases outside the gene matches. This was a deep-level run. Several immunoSEQ plates received, in even portions, the genomic DNA of each subset. Assay: immunoSEQ multiplex PCR; the TCRdb copy retains only in-frame clones and omits some. The sample carries fewer than 600,000 clones, roughly four fifths recorded once.

The clonotype originates from a middle-aged woman in good health. Some clones in this sample may be carry-over from other donors' samples. The sample taken for sequencing was PBMCs. V gene TRBV25-1 combines with J gene TRBJ2-1; 14 bases line up with TRBD2. CDR3 DNA: TGTGCCAGCAGGAGGACTAGCGGGAGGAACTTTAATGAGCAGTTCTTC. Its translation is CASRRTSGRNFNEQFF.